This TCR beta chain was found in a study of long-term antiretroviral therapy in people with HIV (dated by TCRdb to the early 2020s). Context from the whole study: The earliest samples were collected about a decade before the 2015 WHO recommendation for immediate ART, when ART was typically delayed until CD4 counts fell. This retrospective serial study examined whether starting ART and sustained HIV suppression were associated with changes in the composition and diversity of the TRB repertoire in peripheral blood. A total of roughly 180 cryopreserved PBMC samples were contributed to the cohort by 30 adults with confirmed HIV infection, with samples collected serially over a mean of roughly six years (range 1-12). Among the approximately 32 participants with HIV, more than ten were female. No cross-contamination during QIAcube processing was shown when test extractions of a monoclonal T-cell line were performed alongside about 33 polyclonal samples. Overall study outcomes, separate from this receptor: Because cell numbers in pre-ART samples were limited, unsorted PBMC were profiled instead of sorted CD4+ and CD8+ T cells. ART initiation was associated with a significant increase in TRB diversity, but diversity stayed significantly below transplant donor controls even after long-term ART. No data were available on ART adherence, viral resistance or therapy changes, limiting inferences about post-ART repertoire changes. Samples dated from 2004 to 2017, and the ART regimens used may be less effective than current ones. Owing to limited PBMC availability, only the TCR beta chain was sequenced, without alpha chain pairing. Expanded TRB clones identified before ART initiation dominated the repertoire across all time points, though the dominance fluctuated and decreased in many PLHIV after ART. Narrower CDR3 length ranges were observed in HIV repertoires than in controls, and an antigen-experienced repertoire with only a slight naive shift after ART was suggested by the network structure.

Sequencing of the TRB variable region was done with the immunoSEQ hsTCRB v3.0 assay at survey level resolution. A depth of about 40,000-50,000 T-cell genomes per sample was targeted for TRB sequencing. An Illumina MiSeq with a v3 150-cycle kit was used to sequence the pooled TRB libraries. In the authors' own workflow: Repertoire analysis was run in R within a reproducible Nextflow workflow that covered QC, data transformation and analysis. LymphoSeq2, an R package for exploring AIRR-Seq data, was used to implement the custom analyses. Several samples that produced fewer than 5000 total TRB sequences were removed, so approximately 190 HIV repertoires were analyzed. Of the 188 retained HIV repertoires, under 65 were collected before and around 130 after ART initiation. Repertoires were downsampled to 5000 TRB nucleotide sequences, and summary statistics were averaged over 100 downsampling iterations. TRB sequences were retained for analysis only if CDR3 regions of at least seven amino acids were present. Diversity was assessed using a clonality score derived from Shannon entropy and using the Gini coefficient. In the repertoire networks, any two of the top 5000 CDR3 amino acid sequences were connected whenever the two sequences differed by an edit distance of one. For TRB CDR3 amino acid sequences, GLIPH2 was used to predict antigen specificity groups and MHC restriction. To flag known CMV, EBV, HIV or tissue antigen associations, CDR3 amino acid sequences were matched against VDJdb and McPAS-TCR. Pre-ART, post-ART and control groups were compared with Wilcoxon signed-rank tests and Holm-Bonferroni correction. The clones in this table, taken by TCRdb from immuneACCESS, are in-frame only. Not every clone is retained; where verified, under half of the shortfall comes from an unresolved V gene, and the cause of the rest is unknown. Clone size and the V and J calls come from that table; the DNA yielded D and trimming. The table for this sample lists approximately 17,000 clones; 76% of them were counted only once. Of the sample, approximately 15% is held by the ten largest clones.

Sequences SGHRS (CDR1) and YFSETQ (CDR2) are obtained from the germline V gene. The germline V end is reduced by 0 bases and the J end by 0 bases; junction bases left unmatched: 10. Its CDR3 holds 18 amino acids, cysteine through phenylalanine. Here the CDR3 DNA is all that survives: 54 bases in frame from base 1. Details on this clone: The target of this receptor is not known. Per-base qualities were not stored, and no clone one base away is much larger.

Participants were included only if at least one PBMC sample before ART initiation and at least two post-ART samples were available. All participants with HIV were treated in the United States of America. Cryopreserved samples of about 1-10 million PBMC were thawed and washed before DNA extraction. At the time of the earliest PBMC sample for each participant with HIV, ages ranged from roughly 20 to 60 years. Each participant contributed PBMC samples from 1-4 timepoints before ART initiation and 2-8 timepoints after ART initiation, with a median of 7 samples. Serial HIV viral load, CD4+ T-cell count, ART history and demographic data were obtained for every participant. A Qiagen kit on a QIAcube was used to extract genomic DNA from unsorted PBMC, with samples processed in batches of 12.

Sample: unsorted PBMCs, taken about 2.6 years before starting antiretroviral therapy. The chain joins TRBV5-1 to TRBJ1-1; TRBD1 matches 8 bases in the middle. This sequence was found in a woman aged 45-59 years with HIV. Read as DNA, the sequence is TGCGCCAGCAGCTTGGGGCCCTTTCACAGGGGGATGAACACTGAAGCTTTCTTT. The encoded protein is CASSLGPFHRGMNTEAFF.